The 27 T cell receptor beta chains reported below all come from one sample, sequenced in a study of post-analysis software for immune sequencing data. Regarding the study as a whole: Relative to controls, patients had roughly five TRBV segments at higher frequency, with TRBV5-6, TRBV5-1 and TRBV20-1 among these.

Tagging with unique molecular identifiers was a feature of the TCR beta cDNA libraries. TCRdb used MiXCR to reprocess the PCR reads, holding one entry per CDR3 protein. The table has about 460,000 distinct CDR3 sequences, over 35% seen once. Their specific antigens are unknown. Sequenced input: blood. The origin of the receptors is a girl aged 10 to 17 with multiple sclerosis.

The genes are TRBV7-3 and TRBJ2-2; 12 positions match TRBD1. With 1 base clipped from V and 3 bases from J, the junction kept 12 bases outside the gene matches. Germline CDR1 and CDR2: SGHTA and FQGTGA. The CDR3 sequence is 20 residues long. CDR3 sequence: CASSLIPSGTGGMDTGELFF. CDR3 bases: TGTGCCAGCAGCTTAATCCCCTCCGGGACAGGGGGCATGGACACCGGGGAGCTGTTTTTT.

Details on this clonotype: One junction end disagrees with the germline gene, perhaps due to a read error. The CDR3 bases are TGCGCCAGCAGCTTGACCGGACAGGGTGGTTACAATGAGCAGTTCTTC. Protein sequence: CASSLTGQGGYNEQFF. This sequence joins TRBV11-3 and TRBJ2-1; 8 positions match TRBD1. Looked up from germline, CDR1 is SGHNT and CDR2 is YENEEA. The CDR3 consists of 16 residues.

The gene calls are TRBV5-1 and TRBJ2-7; 10 bases are shared with TRBD2. The length of the CDR3 is 16 residues. The V gene's germline CDR1 is SGHRS and CDR2 YFSETQ. The junction had 13 bases not matched to a gene; V was cut back by 4 bases and J by 6 bases. CDR3 sequence (DNA): TGCGCCAGCAGCCAAAAATACAGCGGGAGGGCGATCGAGCAGTACTTC. Encoded protein: CASSQKYSGRAIEQYF.

This chain links TRBV28 with TRBJ2-1; maybe TRBD2 (6 bases). Per germline, CDR1 MDHEN and CDR2 SYDVKM. Trimming left V 2 bases short and J 0 bases short, with 11 bases between. This CDR3 region has 16 residues. The CDR3 sequence: CASSLSLAYSYNEQFF. The CDR3 bases are TGTGCCAGCAGTTTAAGTCTAGCGTACTCCTACAATGAGCAGTTCTTC.

The chain has TRBV4-2 and TRBJ2-2, with 7 bases matching TRBD2. The germline gives CDR1 LGHNA, CDR2 YNFKEQ. V was clipped by 8 bases and J by 0 bases; unmatched bases: 0. This CDR3 region has 13 residues. The CDR3 DNA sequence: TGTGCCAGCCGGGGGGCGAACACCGGGGAGCTGTTTTTT. Translated: CASRGANTGELFF.

The gene calls are TRBV9 and TRBJ2-5, with D possibly TRBD1 on 5 matching bases. This CDR3 comprises 15 residues. Germline CDR1 SGDLS, CDR2 YYNGEE. V was trimmed by 4 bases and J by 4 bases, leaving 17 bases between them. CDR3 sequence (DNA): TGTGCCAGCAGCCCAGGAGCAGCGCAGGGAGAGACCCAGTACTTC. Translation gives CASSPGAAQGETQYF.

The chain carries TRBV18 and TRBJ2-7; the D gene is possibly TRBD1 (6 bases). Between the trimmed V and J ends, which lost 5 bases and 5 bases, there was a span of 10 bases. The CDR3 loop spans 12 amino acids. In germline, CDR1 is KGHSH, CDR2 LQKENI. CDR3 in DNA: TGTGCCAGCTCATTGCGACAGGACGAGCAGTACTTC. This gives the protein CASSLRQDEQYF. Supplemented by reference TRBV18 and TRBJ2-7, the full variable domain reads NAGVMQNPRHLVRRRGQEARLRCSPMKGHSHVYWYRQLPEEGLKFMVYLQKENIIDESGMPKERFSAEFPKEGPSILRIQQVVRGDSAAYFCASSLRQDEQYFGPGTRLTVT.

This clonotype was seen a single time. V usage is TRBV20-1 and J usage is TRBJ2-3; the match to TRBD2 covers 10 bases. The CDR3 is 14 amino acids. V shed 5 bases, J shed 2 bases, and the junction held 4 bases outside the gene matches. Germline CDR1 DFQATT, CDR2 SNEGSKA (reference sequence). DNA for the CDR3: TGCAGTGCTCGACTAGCGGGCTTCACAGATACGCAGTATTTT. Protein sequence: CSARLAGFTDTQYF.

The chain recombines TRBV18 with TRBJ1-4; TRBD1 matches 9 bases. Trimming at V came to 5 bases and at J to 6 bases, leaving 4 bases not matched to a gene. The V gene's germline CDR1 is KGHSH and CDR2 LQKENI. This CDR3 has 14 residues. This CDR3 reads CASSARDRDEKLFF. CDR3 DNA sequence: TGTGCCAGCTCAGCCCGGGACAGGGATGAAAAACTGTTTTTT.

With regard to this clonotype: Its ends do not fully match the called genes, so a read error is possible. The chain couples TRBV5-1 to TRBJ1-1; D is possibly TRBD1 (6 bases). This CDR3 has 14 amino acids. CDR1 SGHRS and CDR2 YFSETQ come from the germline V gene. The CDR3 DNA reads as TGCGCCGGCAGCTTGGCTGGGGGCGGCACTGAAGCTTTCTTT. Encoded protein: CAGSLAGGGTEAFF.

This clonotype was counted between two and nine times. The CDR3 is CSVGHLSSYEQYF. CDR3 in DNA: TGCAGCGTTGGCCACCTTAGCTCCTACGAGCAGTACTTC. The rearrangement links TRBV29-1 to TRBJ2-7, with unresolved D. This CDR3 region has 13 residues. CDR1 and CDR2 from the germline V gene are SQVTM and ANQGSEA. V was shortened by 4 bases and J by 0 bases, with 10 bases between the two germline ends.

The chain joins TRBV28 to TRBJ1-4; possibly TRBD1 for D (5 bases). Germline V CDR1 and CDR2: MDHEN, SYDVKM. Trimming removed 7 bases from V and 5 bases from J, with 11 bases in between. The CDR3 has 13 residues. In DNA form, the CDR3 reads TGTGCCAGCAATGGGGGAGTAAATGAAAAACTGTTTTTT. As protein: CASNGGVNEKLFF.

With regard to this clonotype: A junction end diverges from the germline sequence, so it may reflect a read error. V gene TRBV3-1 combines with J gene TRBJ2-2; D gene unclear. There are 16 residues in the CDR3. CDR1 is LGHDT and CDR2 is YNNKEL in the germline V gene (reference sequence). The CDR3 region is CASSQVTSSNTGELFF. The CDR3 DNA reads as TGTGCCAGCAGCCAAGTTACGAGTTCGAATACCGGGGAGCTGTTTTTT. Combining the CDR3 with reference TRBV3-1 and TRBJ2-2 gives the whole variable domain DTAVSQTPKYLVTQMGNDKSIKCEQNLGHDTMYWYKQDSKKFLKIMFSYNNKELIINETVPNRFSPKSPDKAHLNLHINSLELGDSAVYFCASSQVTSSNTGELFFGEGSRLTVL.

The chain joins TRBV7-2 to TRBJ2-3; 11 nucleotides align to TRBD2. This CDR3 is 18 amino acids long. Germline trimming cut 4 bases from V and 0 bases from J; bases unmatched to any gene: 9. The germline V gene encodes CDR1 SGHTA and CDR2 FQGNSA. CDR3 in DNA: TGTGCCAGCAGCTCCATAGCGGGAGGGCCTTTTAGCACAGATACGCAGTATTTT. Translating gives CASSSIAGGPFSTDTQYF.

This clonotype was counted a single time. Relative to the germline gene, one junction end is altered; a read error may explain this. The V gene is TRBV27, the J gene TRBJ2-5; 12 bases map to TRBD2. The germline V gene has CDR1 MNHEY and CDR2 SMNVEV (reference sequence). The CDR3 covers 16 residues. CDR3 DNA: TGTGCCAGCGGTTTACTAGCGGGAGGCTCGGGAGAGACCCAGTACTTC. Protein sequence: CASGLLAGGSGETQYF.

The chain carries TRBV4-1 and TRBJ2-5; D is perhaps TRBD2 (5 bases). There are 17 residues in the CDR3. Trimming cost V 1 base and J 5 bases, with 20 bases left between them. Germline V gives CDR1 MGHRA, CDR2 YSYEKL. CDR3 residues: CASSQVSAGFLRETQYF. CDR3 DNA sequence: TGCGCCAGCAGCCAAGTATCCGCGGGCTTTCTCCGGGAGACCCAGTACTTC.

This clonotype was observed a handful of times. This sequence joins TRBV12-3 or TRBV12-4 and TRBJ2-1; 10 bases fit TRBD1. J gave up 3 bases and V 8 bases, and 7 bases lay outside the gene matches. There are 15 residues in the CDR3. The CDR3 DNA follows: TGTGCCAGCCTTTTGGGACAGGGGCACTACAATGAGCAGTTCTTC. Its translation is CASLLGQGHYNEQFF.

The chain couples TRBV12-3 or TRBV12-4 to TRBJ1-5; D gene uncertain. This CDR3 is 18 amino acids long. Trimming shortened V by 2 bases and J by 3 bases, and 20 bases separated the two germline ends. The CDR3 loop reads CASSLRGLGRFLNQPQHF. CDR3 coding DNA: TGTGCCAGCAGTTTACGGGGATTGGGGAGGTTCCTCAATCAGCCCCAGCATTTT.

This clonotype showed up just a few times. The V and J genes are TRBV4-3 and TRBJ2-1, with 7 bases that match TRBD1. The CDR3 runs 18 residues. CDR1 is LGHNA, CDR2 YSLEER, per germline. V shed 2 bases, J shed 0 bases, and the junction held 10 bases outside the gene matches. The chain's CDR3 is CASSQYSTGTSSYNEQFF. The CDR3 DNA follows: TGCGCCAGCAGCCAATATTCGACAGGGACCAGCTCCTACAATGAGCAGTTCTTC.

This clonotype was seen only a few times. This rearrangement joins TRBV20-1 to TRBJ2-7; D ambiguous. V was pared by 0 bases and J by 3 bases, with 9 bases between. There are 13 residues in the CDR3. The germline V gene encodes CDR1 DFQATT and CDR2 SNEGSKA (reference sequence). The CDR3 is CSARDGRGYEQYF. The CDR3 nucleotides are TGCAGTGCTAGAGATGGGCGTGGCTACGAGCAGTACTTC.

The V call is TRBV4-3, the J call TRBJ2-7; possibly TRBD1 for D (6 bases). This CDR3 spans 13 amino acids. CDR1 LGHNA and CDR2 YSLEER come from the germline V gene. The ends were cut back, 1 base at V and 10 bases at J, with 14 bases in the middle. CDR3 sequence reads: CASSQARGWAQYF. As DNA, the CDR3 is TGCGCCAGCAGCCAAGCAAGGGGGTGGGCCCAGTACTTC.

This chain's CDR3 is CASSKFQGPGSYEQYF. The CDR3 DNA reads TGCGCCAGCAGCAAATTCCAGGGGCCAGGCTCCTACGAGCAGTACTTC. This chain links TRBV5-1 with TRBJ2-7, with D possibly TRBD1 on 6 matching bases. The CDR3 runs to 16 residues. The V end was cut by 4 bases, the J end by 0 bases, with 17 bases between. Germline CDR1 is SGHRS and CDR2 is YFSETQ.

The rearrangement uses TRBV5-8 and TRBJ2-7, with D perhaps matching TRBD2 (5 bases). This CDR3 has 13 amino acids. Per the germline V gene, CDR1 is SGHTS and CDR2 is YDEGEE. V lost 4 bases to trimming and J lost 10 bases, with 18 bases between them. This chain's CDR3 is CASSPEPTSFQYF. DNA of the CDR3: TGTGCCAGCAGCCCGGAACCAACTAGTTTTCAGTACTTC.

The chain combines TRBV20-1 with TRBJ2-7; 13 positions agree with TRBD2. In germline, CDR1 is DFQATT, CDR2 SNEGSKA (reference sequence). V trimming: 6 bases; J trimming: 3 bases; junction bases outside the gene matches: 5. This CDR3 comprises 14 residues. CDR3 sequence reads: CSAGTSGKGYEQYF. DNA for the CDR3: TGCAGTGCCGGGACTAGCGGGAAGGGCTACGAGCAGTACTTC.

CDR3 protein: CSVPDPTEAFF. The CDR3 DNA follows: TGCAGCGTTCCGGACCCCACTGAAGCTTTCTTT. V gene TRBV29-1 combines with J gene TRBJ1-1; D uncertain. This CDR3 has 11 amino acids. Germline assignment: CDR1 SQVTM and CDR2 ANQGSEA. Trimming took 5 bases from V and 4 from J, leaving 8 bases between them.

This chain joins TRBV20-1 and TRBJ2-7; no reliable D call. The CDR3 consists of 11 residues. Germline V CDR1 and CDR2: DFQATT, SNEGSKA (reference sequence). The V and J ends lost 4 bases and 3 bases respectively, with 7 bases between them. The CDR3: CSATELYEQYF. CDR3 nucleotide sequence: TGCAGTGCTACCGAACTCTACGAGCAGTACTTC.

The chain recombines TRBV5-1 with TRBJ2-7; 9 nucleotides line up with TRBD1. The germline gives CDR1 SGHRS, CDR2 YFSETQ. V shed 9 bases, J shed 4 bases, and the junction held 14 bases outside the gene matches. The CDR3 has 15 residues. The CDR3 here is CATQTIPGQGYEQYF. The CDR3 DNA is TGCGCCACCCAGACGATTCCGGGACAGGGATACGAGCAGTACTTC.